These 9 T cell receptor beta chains originate from one sample sequenced in a study of T cell responses to AZD1222 COVID-19 vaccine. The table came from immunoSEQ multiplex PCR; TCRdb's copy has only in-frame clones and leaves some out. Altogether approximately 82,000 clones are present, 85% to 95% being singletons, with the ten largest covering roughly 5.2%. The sample here was peripheral blood, taken on day 0 of AZD1222 vaccination. The receptors originated from an adult in good health.

The chain has TRBV14 and TRBJ2-3; 13 bases are shared with TRBD2. The CDR3 sequence is 18 residues long. The germline CDR1 and CDR2 sequences are SGHDN and FVKESK. V lost 4 bases, J lost 4 bases, and 11 bases stayed unmatched. The DNA of the CDR3 is TGTGCCAGCAGCCCTAGGACTAGCGGGGGCCTGAGGGCAGATACGCAGTATTTT. It encodes CASSPRTSGGLRADTQYF.

The chain recombines TRBV7-3 with TRBJ1-1; no clear D gene. The V end was cut by 3 bases, the J end by 0 bases, with 5 bases between. The CDR3 spans 13 residues. Per the germline V gene, CDR1 is SGHTA and CDR2 is FQGTGA. The CDR3 bases are TGTGCCAGCAGCTTCCGGATGAACACTGAAGCTTTCTTT. Amino acids: CASSFRMNTEAFF. The entire variable domain, with the rest obtained from reference TRBV7-3 and TRBJ1-1, is as follows: GAGVSQTPSNKVTEKGKYVELRCDPISGHTALYWYRQSLGQGPEFLIYFQGTGAADDSGLPNDRFFAVRPEGSVSTLKIQRTERGDSAVYLCASSFRMNTEAFFGQGTRLTVV.

The chain employs TRBV29-1 and TRBJ1-5; 7 nucleotides align to TRBD1. V lost 6 bases and J lost 7; bases outside the gene matches: 9. Per germline, CDR1 SQVTM and CDR2 ANQGSEA. This CDR3 spans 13 amino acids. CDR3 in amino acids: CSVGDRERQPQHF. The CDR3 DNA reads as TGCAGCGTCGGTGACAGGGAACGGCAGCCCCAGCATTTT.

CDR3 sequence reads: CASSQAYEQYF. In nucleotides, the CDR3 is TGTGCCAGCAGCCAAGCCTACGAGCAGTACTTC. This chain links TRBV6-2 or TRBV6-3 with TRBJ2-7; the D is unclear. The CDR3 contains 11 residues. Germline values: CDR1 MNHEY, CDR2 SVGEGT. V dropped 6 bases and J dropped 2 bases, with 5 bases sitting between them.

This sequence joins TRBV5-8 and TRBJ2-5; D not resolved. This CDR3 contains 12 residues. Trimming took off 5 bases at V and 9 bases at J, with 14 bases between the two ends. CDR1 and CDR2 from the germline V gene are SGHTS and YDEGEE. DNA for the CDR3: TGTGCCAGCAGAGGAGAGGTTTCGGCCCAGTACTTC. Encoded protein: CASRGEVSAQYF. Full variable domain (remainder filled in from reference TRBV5-8 and TRBJ2-5): EAGVTQSPTHLIKTRGQQATLRCSPISGHTSVYWYQQALGLGLQFLLWYDEGEERNRGNFPPRFSGRQFPNYSSELNVNALELEDSALYLCASRGEVSAQYFGPGTRLLVL.

The chain is built from TRBV11-2 and TRBJ1-1; perhaps TRBD1 as D (5 bases). Trimming left V 5 bases short and J 4 bases short, with 14 bases between. CDR3 size: 14 residues. Germline values: CDR1 SGHAT, CDR2 FQNNGV. The CDR3 loop reads CASSRGVSGTEAFF. The CDR3 DNA is TGTGCCAGCAGCCGAGGGGTATCGGGCACTGAAGCTTTCTTT.

The V gene is TRBV7-9, the J gene TRBJ2-1, with a possible D match to TRBD1 (5 bases). Trimming removed 2 bases from V and 5 bases from J, with 13 bases in between. CDR3 length: 15 amino acids. CDR1 SEHNR and CDR2 FQNEAQ come from the germline V gene (reference sequence). The CDR3 is CASSLRGTYDNEQFF. In nucleotides, the CDR3 is TGTGCCAGCAGCTTAAGGGGCACTTACGACAATGAGCAGTTCTTC.

The chain joins TRBV6-2 or TRBV6-3 to TRBJ1-5, with 7 bases lining up with TRBD1. V dropped 2 bases and J dropped 0; count of bases not matched to a gene: 13. The CDR3 is made up of 19 amino acids. Germline loops: CDR1 MNHEY, CDR2 SVGEGT. Here the CDR3 DNA reads TGTGCCAGCAGTTACCCCTCGGGACAGCACCATGATAGCAATCAGCCCCAGCATTTT. Translating it yields CASSYPSGQHHDSNQPQHF.

In its sample, this clone was seen once. This rearrangement joins TRBV29-1 to TRBJ2-1; 8 nucleotides agree with TRBD2. Losses at the gene ends were 7 bases for V and 7 bases for J; bases not matched to a gene: 12. The CDR3 runs to 14 residues. Germline CDR1 and CDR2: SQVTM and ANQGSEA. CDR3 region: CSATLGTRRNEQFF. CDR3 DNA: TGCAGCGCTACCCTCGGGACTAGGCGGAATGAGCAGTTCTTC.